These 32 T cell receptor beta chains were all obtained from the same sample, sequenced in a study of T cell repertoires in cytomegalovirus infection. Their antigens remain unidentified. MiXCR was run by TCRdb on the reads, yielding one entry per CDR3 protein. The table includes approximately 990,000 distinct CDR3 sequences, 30% to 40% detected once. The source material was cultured CD8+ T cells from PBMCs, sampled from culture after CMV antigen stimulation. The source is a human donor in good health (CMV status not recorded). Some clones in this sample may be carry-over from other donors' samples.

This chain uses TRBV7-9 with TRBJ2-7; D is undetermined. The CDR3 totals 14 residues. Germline V gene lookup returns CDR1 SEHNR and CDR2 FQNEAQ (reference sequence). Trimming took 3 bases from V and 5 from J, leaving 14 bases between them. The CDR3: CASSLVKVVDEQYF. CDR3 sequence (DNA): TGTGCCAGCAGCTTGGTTAAGGTTGTCGACGAGCAGTACTTC.

The chain has TRBV12-3 or TRBV12-4 and TRBJ1-1, with D tentatively TRBD1 (5 bases). Trimming took off 8 bases at V and 6 bases at J, with 13 bases between the two ends. This CDR3 spans 12 amino acids. CDR3 DNA: TGTGCCAGCCACGGGGGAGGGCCTGAAGCTTTCTTT. It encodes CASHGGGPEAFF.

The V and J genes are TRBV2 and TRBJ2-3; tentative D call: TRBD2 (5 bases). Germline CDR1 SNHLY, CDR2 FYNNEI. The CDR3 sequence is 18 residues long. V lost 4 bases and J lost 2, with 22 bases in between. CDR3 loop: CASSGGISVHPVTDTQYF. The CDR3 DNA sequence: TGTGCCAGCAGTGGAGGGATTAGCGTTCACCCCGTCACAGATACGCAGTATTTT.

This clonotype was seen a handful of times. The chain links TRBV6-1 to TRBJ1-6; D gene uncertain. Trimming removed 4 bases at V and 3 bases at J, with 7 bases between. The CDR3 sequence is 14 residues long. The V gene's germline CDR1 is MNHNS and CDR2 SASEGT. The CDR3 sequence is CASSGVSYNSPLHF. The CDR3 region has the DNA TGTGCCAGCAGTGGCGTCAGCTATAATTCACCCCTCCACTTT.

This clonotype was observed at least ten times. The chain is built from TRBV7-6 and TRBJ1-1; 7 bases align to TRBD1. Germline lookup yields CDR1 SGHVS and CDR2 FNYEAQ. The CDR3 loop spans 17 amino acids. The trim removed 1 base at V and 1 base at J, leaving 9 bases unmatched. CDR3 sequence reads: CASSLVGQDSPNTEAFF. The CDR3 region has the DNA TGTGCCAGCAGCTTAGTCGGACAGGATTCACCGAACACTGAAGCTTTCTTT.

This clonotype was recorded at least ten times. V usage is TRBV7-6 and J usage is TRBJ2-3; D perhaps matches TRBD1 (5 bases). Germline loops: CDR1 SGHVS, CDR2 FNYEAQ. V lost 1 base, J lost 1 base, and 12 bases lay in between. The CDR3 has 16 amino acids. The CDR3 DNA follows: TGTGCCAGCAGCTTAGAACAAGGGGTGGGCACAGATACGCAGTATTTT. It yields the protein CASSLEQGVGTDTQYF.

This clonotype was detected ten times or more. This chain uses TRBV18 with TRBJ2-3; tentative D call: TRBD2 (5 bases). With 2 bases removed from V and 2 bases from J, the gap between germline ends came to 11 bases. The V gene's germline CDR1 is KGHSH and CDR2 LQKENI. The CDR3 sequence is 15 residues long. The CDR3 nucleotides are TGTGCCAGCTCACCAGACTACCTAAACACAGATACGCAGTATTTT. Translation: CASSPDYLNTDTQYF.

A remark on this clonotype: Lacking the conserved final phenylalanine or tryptophan, this CDR3 likely reflects a read error. This chain joins TRBV6-1 and TRBJ1-5, with 12 bases aligning to TRBD1. Per the germline V gene, CDR1 is MNHNS and CDR2 is SASEGT. J gave up 7 bases and V 2 bases, and 6 bases lay outside the gene matches. The CDR3 spans 16 residues. The CDR3 sequence is CASSEYLGTGGQPQHY. DNA of the CDR3: TGTGCCAGCAGTGAATATTTAGGGACAGGGGGCCAGCCCCAGCATTAT.

The chain recombines TRBV10-3 with TRBJ2-1, with 8 nucleotides matching TRBD1. Germline lookup yields CDR1 ENHRY and CDR2 SYGVKD. The CDR3 contains 12 residues. Trimming took 8 bases from V and 8 from J; bases not matched to a gene: 5. In nucleotides, the CDR3 is TGTGCCATCGGCCAGGGGGCTGATGAGCAGTTCTTC. Translated: CAIGQGADEQFF.

This clonotype was counted between two and nine times. This chain joins TRBV7-9 and TRBJ2-7, with a weak D call TRBD1 (5 bases). In germline, CDR1 is SEHNR, CDR2 FQNEAQ (reference sequence). V lost 3 bases, J lost 2 bases, and 17 bases lay in between. This CDR3 has 16 amino acids. For the CDR3, the DNA is TGTGCCAGCAGCTTTTTTCCCCCCCAGGGAACCTACGAGCAGTACTTC. This encodes CASSFFPPQGTYEQYF.

The chain joins TRBV27 to TRBJ2-7, with D perhaps matching TRBD1 or TRBD2 (6 bases each). CDR1 and CDR2 (germline): MNHEY, SMNVEV (reference sequence). This CDR3 has 14 residues. Trimming took off 6 bases at V and 5 bases at J, with 17 bases between the two ends. The CDR3 DNA follows: TGTGCCAGCAGCCCGTGGGGGGCGGGGAACGAGCAGTACTTC. Translation: CASSPWGAGNEQYF.

V and J are TRBV5-1 and TRBJ1-1; no definite D call. The germline V gene has CDR1 SGHRS and CDR2 YFSETQ. This CDR3 has 15 residues. Trimming took 0 bases from V and 4 from J, leaving 13 bases between them. The CDR3 coding sequence is TGCGCCAGCAGCTTGGTGGCCCCGGAAAGCACTGAAGCTTTCTTT. This sequence encodes CASSLVAPESTEAFF.

The CDR3 region is CASSFYPGQGAGEQFF. CDR3 nucleotide sequence: TGTGCCAGCAGCTTCTACCCGGGACAGGGGGCTGGTGAGCAGTTCTTC. V is TRBV12-3 or TRBV12-4 and J is TRBJ2-1; 12 bases map to TRBD1. The CDR3 length is 16 residues. V lost 6 bases to trimming and J lost 9 bases; unmatched junction nucleotides: 12.

The chain is built from TRBV7-9 and TRBJ2-7; D is perhaps TRBD1 (5 bases). The V gene lost 5 bases and the J gene lost 4 bases, with 9 bases spanning the gap. CDR1 and CDR2 from the germline V gene are SEHNR and FQNEAQ (reference sequence). CDR3 length: 12 residues. CDR3: CASSGDSYEQYV. CDR3 in DNA: TGTGCCAGCAGCGGCGACAGTTACGAGCAGTACGTC.

The chain employs TRBV5-4 and TRBJ2-2, with unresolved D. There are 12 residues in the CDR3. V was clipped by 4 bases and J by 6 bases, with 7 bases between them. The germline gives CDR1 SGHNT, CDR2 YYREEE (reference sequence). CDR3: CASSQYSGELFF. The CDR3 DNA follows: TGTGCCAGCAGCCAGTATTCCGGGGAGCTGTTTTTT.

This clonotype has at least ten counts. The chain recombines TRBV7-8 with TRBJ2-7; no clear D gene. Trimming shortened V by 1 base and J by 0 bases, and 10 bases separated the two germline ends. The CDR3 spans 15 residues. The germline CDR1 and CDR2 sequences are SGHVS and FQNEAQ. The CDR3 sequence is CASSLDPSSSYEQYV. CDR3 bases: TGTGCCAGCAGCTTAGATCCCTCTAGCTCCTACGAGCAGTACGTC.

The chain has TRBV27 and TRBJ1-6, with D unresolved. Trimming shortened V by 9 bases and J by 3 bases, and 15 bases separated the two germline ends. CDR1 is MNHEY, CDR2 SMNVEV, per germline (reference sequence). This CDR3 comprises 15 residues. CDR3 in amino acids: CASSPPAGYNSPLHF. The DNA for the CDR3 is TGTGCCAGTTCGCCCCCGGCAGGCTATAATTCACCCCTCCACTTT.

This clonotype was seen a handful of times. This sequence joins TRBV27 and TRBJ2-7; 13 bases align to TRBD2. CDR3 length equals 15 residues. Looked up from germline, CDR1 is MNHEY and CDR2 is SMNVEV (reference sequence). The V gene end was trimmed by 6 bases and the J gene end by 2 bases; junction bases not matched to a gene: 4. The CDR3 nucleotides are TGTGCCAGCAGCACGGGACTAGCGGGGACCTACGAGCAGTACGTC. It yields the protein CASSTGLAGTYEQYV.

This clonotype has only a few counts. This chain links TRBV27 with TRBJ2-3; 15 nucleotides align to TRBD2. The length of the CDR3 is 21 residues. Trimming removed 7 bases from V and 5 bases from J; junction bases left unmatched: 22. Germline CDR1 and CDR2: MNHEY and SMNVEV (reference sequence). The CDR3 here is CASTVRKSSRTSGGAKDTQYF. DNA for the CDR3: TGTGCCAGCACCGTTAGGAAGTCGAGTAGGACTAGCGGGGGGGCGAAAGATACGCAGTATTTT.

This clonotype has only a few counts. J is TRBJ2-3 and V is TRBV2, with a weak D call TRBD1 (5 bases). Germline V CDR1 and CDR2: SNHLY, FYNNEI. The CDR3 consists of 18 residues. V was pared by 5 bases and J by 4 bases, with 25 bases between. CDR3 nucleotide sequence: TGTGCCAGCAGTCTTTCAGGGTTTCGTCGCGCTCCGCCAGATACGCAGTATTTT. It codes for CASSLSGFRRAPPDTQYF.

Comments on this clonotype: The missing conserved phenylalanine or tryptophan at the end of this CDR3 makes a read error likely. This sequence joins TRBV6-5 and TRBJ2-7, with D possibly TRBD2 on 5 matching bases. CDR3 length: 12 residues. With 6 bases removed from V and 0 bases from J, the gap between germline ends came to 6 bases. Looked up from germline, CDR1 is MNHEY and CDR2 is SVGAGI. The DNA of the CDR3 is TGTGCCAGCAGCCGGGACTCCTACGAGCAGTACATC. Encoded protein: CASSRDSYEQYI.

This clonotype was seen a handful of times. The chain combines TRBV10-2 with TRBJ2-3; unclear D gene. CDR1 is WSHSY, CDR2 SAAADI, per germline. The CDR3 totals 17 residues. V was trimmed by 3 bases and J by 2 bases, leaving 18 bases between them. The DNA of the CDR3 is TGCGCCAGCAGTGAAATGTCGGGCCCTGCCGACACAGATACGCAGTATTTT. As protein: CASSEMSGPADTDTQYF.

The chain combines TRBV12-5 with TRBJ2-5; the D call may be TRBD1 or TRBD2 (5 bases each). Germline CDR1 reads LGHNT; CDR2 reads FRNRAP. This CDR3 contains 18 residues. V lost 3 bases and J lost 0, with 20 bases in between. The CDR3 DNA sequence: TGTGCTAGTGGTTTACCTCCGGTTGGGGGACGGTACCAAGAGACCCAGTACTTC. It encodes CASGLPPVGGRYQETQYF. Based on the CDR3 plus reference TRBV12-5 and TRBJ2-5, the full variable domain is DARVTQTPRHKVTEMGQEVTMRCQPILGHNTVFWYRQTMMQGLELLAYFRNRAPLDDSGMPKDRFSAEMPDATLATLKIQPSEPRDSAVYFCASGLPPVGGRYQETQYFGPGTRLLVL.

J is TRBJ2-1 and V is TRBV29-1, with 10 bases fitting TRBD1. CDR3 length equals 17 residues. The J segment lost 2 bases and the V segment lost 4 bases, leaving 11 bases of the junction unmatched. Germline V lookup: CDR1 SQVTM, CDR2 ANQGSEA. CDR3 protein: CSVGGNTGQGTYNEQFF. CDR3 coding DNA: TGCAGCGTTGGTGGGAACACGGGACAGGGGACCTACAATGAGCAGTTCTTC.

This clonotype was counted once. The chain uses TRBV5-6 and TRBJ2-1, with TRBD2 identical over 14 bases. The CDR3 spans 20 residues. The ends lost 4 bases at V and 0 bases at J; junction bases unmatched: 12. Germline assignment: CDR1 SGHDT and CDR2 YYEEEE. The CDR3 region has the DNA TGTGCCAGCAGCCCGGGGCCGACTAGCGGGGGGGCCCGCTCCTACAATGAGCAGTTCTTC. Encoded protein: CASSPGPTSGGARSYNEQFF.

The chain employs TRBV7-6 and TRBJ2-7; D is tentatively TRBD1 or TRBD2 (5 bases each). Germline V gene lookup returns CDR1 SGHVS and CDR2 FNYEAQ. CDR3 length: 14 amino acids. Deletions cut 7 bases from V and 3 bases from J, with 16 bases between. CDR3 sequence: CASTRGTSYYEQYF. CDR3 bases: TGTGCCAGCACCCGTGGGACCAGCTACTACGAGCAGTACTTC.

In this sample, this clonotype turned up a few times. This chain links TRBV7-9 with TRBJ2-5, with 9 bases aligning to TRBD1. In germline, CDR1 is SEHNR, CDR2 FQNEAQ (reference sequence). Losses at the gene ends were 2 bases for V and 4 bases for J; bases not matched to a gene: 5. The CDR3 runs to 15 residues. The CDR3 protein is CASSLRGQGRETQYF. In DNA form, the CDR3 reads TGTGCCAGCAGCTTACGAGGACAGGGGAGAGAGACCCAGTACTTC.

Note on this clonotype: The germline gene is not matched at one end of the junction; a read error may be the cause. Written as DNA, the CDR3 is TGTGCCAACAGTTTTAGTCGGGGGAACACTGAAGCTTTCTTT. This translates into CANSFSRGNTEAFF. The rearrangement links TRBV28 to TRBJ1-1; D remains unclear. Germline V gene sequence: CDR1 MDHEN, CDR2 SYDVKM. The CDR3 spans 14 residues.

The V and J genes are TRBV5-8 and TRBJ2-1; the match to TRBD1 covers 7 bases. After removal of 10 bases from V and 4 bases from J, the junction contained 5 bases not matched to a gene. This CDR3 has 12 amino acids. Germline V gene sequence: CDR1 SGHTS, CDR2 YDEGEE. The CDR3 here is CAGRQGYNEQFF. In nucleotides, the CDR3 is TGTGCCGGAAGACAGGGTTACAATGAGCAGTTCTTC.

This clonotype was observed a handful of times. The chain recombines TRBV20-1 with TRBJ2-1; 7 positions agree with TRBD1. The CDR3 loop spans 16 amino acids. The V gene end was trimmed by 0 bases and the J gene end by 2 bases; junction bases not matched to a gene: 7. Germline V lookup: CDR1 DFQATT, CDR2 SNEGSKA (reference sequence). The CDR3 bases are TGCAGTGCTAGAGATGACCCGGGACAGACCTACAATGAGCAGTTCTTC. As protein: CSARDDPGQTYNEQFF.

The rearrangement joins TRBV19 to TRBJ2-1; tentative D call: TRBD2 (6 bases). The CDR3 has 18 amino acids. CDR1 is LNHDA, CDR2 SQIVND, per germline (reference sequence). Trimming stripped 0 bases from V and 3 bases from J, with 18 bases between. CDR3 coding DNA: TGTGCCAGTAGTATAGATCTTGGGGGGACTGGGAGCTACAATGAGCAGTTCTTC. Translated: CASSIDLGGTGSYNEQFF. Looking up the rest from reference TRBV19 and TRBJ2-1 gives the full variable domain: DGGITQSPKYLFRKEGQNVTLSCEQNLNHDAMYWYRQDPGQGLRLIYYSQIVNDFQKGDIAEGYSVSREKKESFPLTVTSAQKNPTAFYLCASSIDLGGTGSYNEQFFGPGTRLTVL.

Comment on this clonotype: At one of its ends the junction is not consistent with the germline gene, which may arise from a read error. The V and J genes are TRBV7-2 and TRBJ2-1, with D perhaps matching TRBD2 (5 bases). CDR1 is SGHTA, CDR2 FQGNSA, per germline. The CDR3 has 13 residues. In DNA form, the CDR3 reads TGTGTCAGCAGCTTAGGAGGCCCGAATGAGCAGTTCTTC. Translation gives CVSSLGGPNEQFF.